This passage covers 18 T cell receptor beta chains from one sample sequenced in a study of identifying expanded T cells in peripheral blood. Some clones are missing from TCRdb's copy, which holds only in-frame ones; the method was immunoSEQ multiplex PCR. The table has over 70,000 clones, around 89% seen once; the top ten hold 15% to 20%. The sample was blood. The receptor set was obtained from a person between 18 and 75 years old in good health.

The J gene is TRBJ2-1, the V gene TRBV5-8, with D perhaps matching TRBD2 (7 bases). CDR1 is SGHTS and CDR2 is YDEGEE in the germline V gene. The CDR3 spans 14 residues. V was clipped by 9 bases and J by 2 bases, with 15 bases between them. CDR3 loop: CATRGGYPYNEQFF. The CDR3 nucleotides are TGTGCCACTAGGGGGGGCTATCCCTACAATGAGCAGTTCTTC.

The chain employs TRBV12-5 and TRBJ2-1, with 7 bases identical to TRBD1. Germline values: CDR1 LGHNT, CDR2 FRNRAP. V shed 7 bases and J 3 bases; nucleotides not matched to a gene: 6. The CDR3 extends over 14 amino acids. Written as DNA, the CDR3 is TGTGCTAGTGCCCTGGGACAGCTCTACAATGAGCAGTTCTTC. It yields the protein CASALGQLYNEQFF.

The chain has TRBV6-6 and TRBJ1-1, with D perhaps matching TRBD1 (5 bases). V shed 6 bases and J shed 3 bases, with 14 bases lying between them. The V gene's germline CDR1 is MNHNY and CDR2 SVGAGI (reference sequence). This CDR3 has 14 residues. CDR3 residues: CASSWTGGDTEAFF. The CDR3 DNA reads as TGTGCCAGCAGCTGGACGGGGGGGGACACTGAAGCTTTCTTT.

The genes are TRBV5-4 and TRBJ1-3; D gene uncertain. Per the germline V gene, CDR1 is SGHNT and CDR2 is YYREEE (reference sequence). V was trimmed by 5 bases and J by 6 bases, leaving 15 bases between them. This CDR3 is 14 amino acids long. CDR3 DNA: TGTGCCAGCAGAAACGAGGACGGGGAAAACACCATATATTTT. Encoded protein: CASRNEDGENTIYF.

This clone was seen only once. The gene calls are TRBV2 and TRBJ1-1; tentatively, D is TRBD1 (5 bases). The CDR3 runs 13 residues. Germline V gives CDR1 SNHLY, CDR2 FYNNEI. Trimming stripped 6 bases from V and 4 bases from J, with 12 bases between. The CDR3 nucleotides are TGTGCCAGCAGCTGGGGGTCGGGCACTGAAGCTTTCTTT. Translating it yields CASSWGSGTEAFF.

This clone was seen only once. The rearrangement links TRBV30 to TRBJ1-2; D call uncertain. CDR3 length equals 12 residues. CDR1 and CDR2 (germline): GTSNPN, SVGIG (reference sequence). The V and J ends lost 1 base and 4 bases respectively, with 7 bases between them. Here the CDR3 DNA reads TGTGCCTGGAGTGGGATGGGCTATGGCTACACCTTC. This codes for CAWSGMGYGYTF.

The sample holds one count of this clone. The chain joins TRBV2 to TRBJ1-2; 9 bases map to TRBD1. V shed 4 bases, J shed 8 bases, and the junction held 11 bases outside the gene matches. CDR3 length: 15 amino acids. CDR1 SNHLY and CDR2 FYNNEI come from the germline V gene. In nucleotides, the CDR3 is TGTGCCAGCAGTGGGGACAGGGTCGGACCCAAGGGCTACACCTTC. The encoded protein is CASSGDRVGPKGYTF.

The genes are TRBV19 and TRBJ2-7; D gene ambiguous. Trimming pared 7 bases from V and 4 bases from J, leaving 17 bases between. This CDR3 spans 14 amino acids. CDR1 is LNHDA, CDR2 SQIVND, per germline (reference sequence). The CDR3 loop is CASTPARSGYEQYF. The CDR3 nucleotides read TGTGCCAGTACCCCCGCCCGATCCGGATACGAGCAGTACTTC.

The V and J genes are TRBV28 and TRBJ2-3; D remains ambiguous. V was cut by 10 bases and J by 5 bases, with 13 bases left in between. This CDR3 spans 12 amino acids. CDR1 MDHEN and CDR2 SYDVKM come from the germline V gene. CDR3 in DNA: TGTGCCACCTCCCAAGGGATAGATACGCAGTATTTT. It yields the protein CATSQGIDTQYF.

The rearrangement uses TRBV7-2 and TRBJ1-1; a possible D gene is TRBD1 (6 bases). V was cut by 6 bases and J by 1 base, with 9 bases left in between. The CDR3 consists of 13 residues. Germline V lookup: CDR1 SGHTA, CDR2 FQGNSA. For the CDR3, the DNA is TGTGCCAGCAGTTGGACAGCGAACACTGAAGCTTTCTTT. This gives the protein CASSWTANTEAFF.

This chain joins TRBV27 and TRBJ2-1; 15 bases match TRBD2. Germline-derived CDR1 and CDR2 are MNHEY and SMNVEV (reference sequence). The CDR3 runs to 14 residues. V was pared by 6 bases and J by 7 bases, with 1 base of the junction left unmatched. In DNA, the CDR3 is TGTGCCAGCAGGGGACTAGCGGGGGGTAATGAGCAGTTCTTC. As protein: CASRGLAGGNEQFF.

J is TRBJ2-2 and V is TRBV7-2; D gene uncertain. The germline V and J ends were trimmed by 3 bases and 3 bases, with 2 bases remaining between them. This CDR3 region has 12 residues. From germline, CDR1 is SGHTA and CDR2 FQGNSA. The CDR3 sequence is CASSFYTGELFF. The CDR3 nucleotides are TGTGCCAGCAGCTTTTACACCGGGGAGCTGTTTTTT.

V and J are TRBV11-2 and TRBJ1-1, with 7 bases fitting TRBD1. V was pared by 1 base and J by 6 bases, with 5 bases of the junction left unmatched. Germline CDR1 SGHAT, CDR2 FQNNGV. The CDR3 sequence is 14 residues long. The CDR3 is CASSLGPGGSEAFF. The CDR3 DNA reads TGTGCCAGCAGCTTAGGTCCAGGGGGTTCTGAAGCTTTCTTT.

The V call is TRBV6-1, the J call TRBJ2-7; 9 nucleotides agree with TRBD1. Germline CDR1 reads MNHNS; CDR2 reads SASEGT. The CDR3 is made up of 14 amino acids. J gave up 5 bases and V 3 bases, and 5 bases lay outside the gene matches. DNA of the CDR3: TGTGCCAGCAGTGAGGGACAGGGAATGAACGAGCAGTACTTC. Translating it yields CASSEGQGMNEQYF.

This clone was counted many times. The chain is built from TRBV2 and TRBJ2-7, with 8 bases aligning to TRBD1. J was trimmed by 3 bases and V by 11 bases; bases with no gene match: 6. The CDR3 length is 12 residues. Germline CDR1 SNHLY, CDR2 FYNNEI. The CDR3 sequence: CAGGQEYYEQYF. The CDR3 DNA is TGTGCCGGGGGACAGGAGTACTACGAGCAGTACTTC.

This chain joins TRBV5-1 and TRBJ1-2; D remains unclear. CDR1 SGHRS and CDR2 YFSETQ come from the germline V gene. V was trimmed by 0 bases and J by 1 base, leaving 13 bases between them. This CDR3 contains 16 residues. DNA for the CDR3: TGCGCCAGCAGCTTGGAGTTCAGCCAACGTAACTATGGCTACACCTTC. Its translation is CASSLEFSQRNYGYTF.

This chain connects TRBV5-1 to TRBJ2-5; D remains ambiguous. The germline V gene has CDR1 SGHRS and CDR2 YFSETQ. V lost 0 bases and J lost 3, with 9 bases in between. This CDR3 is built from 14 residues. The CDR3 sequence: CASSLATAKETQYF. CDR3 nucleotides: TGCGCCAGCAGCTTGGCAACGGCTAAAGAGACCCAGTACTTC.

V gene TRBV18 combines with J gene TRBJ1-2; TRBD1 agrees at 7 bases. With V trimmed by 3 bases and J by 5 bases, 15 bases remained unmatched. The CDR3 has 17 residues. Looked up from germline, CDR1 is KGHSH and CDR2 is LQKENI. Here the CDR3 reads CASSPPVGTAGVYGYTF. Written as DNA, the CDR3 is TGTGCCAGCTCACCCCCCGTGGGGACAGCCGGTGTGTATGGCTACACCTTC.